Listed below are T cell receptor beta chains from one sample, sequenced in a study of blood T cells in healthy people across ages. TCRdb reprocessed the 5' RACE reads via MiXCR and lists one record per CDR3 protein. The data hold 1.5 million to 2 million distinct CDR3 sequences, with over 25% observed a single time. Sequencing used blood. These TCRs come from a woman under 40 in good health. The CDR3 runs from the conserved cysteine through the conserved F or W. The order of the fields is V gene, J gene, D gene, clone size, CDR3 DNA, CDR3 protein. D genes are given only for firm matches. Some rows have no size entry. The others give once, few or many, or a class for an expanded clone.

V: TRBV4-1; J: TRBJ2-4; D: .; size: few; DNA: TGCGCCAGCAGCCAAGATGGGGACCGATCGGCCGAAAACATTCAGTACTTC; CDR3: CASSQDGDRSAENIQYF
V: TRBV7-9; J: TRBJ2-7; D: .; size: few; DNA: TGTGCCAGCAGCTTAAGGGGACCGGCAGGGGGGTACGAGCAGTACTTC; CDR3: CASSLRGPAGGYEQYF
V: TRBV15; J: TRBJ2-1; D: TRBD2; size: few; DNA: TGTGCCACCAGCAGATCTCAACTAGCGGGAGGATACAATGAGCAGTTCTTC; CDR3: CATSRSQLAGGYNEQFF
V: TRBV5-1; J: TRBJ2-5; D: .; size: many; DNA: TGCGCCAGCAGCTCCGATGTAAACACGAAGACCCAGTACTTC; CDR3: CASSSDVNTKTQYF
V: TRBV29-1; J: TRBJ2-2; D: .; size: .; DNA: TGCAGCGCGACTAGTAACACCGGGGAGCTGTTTTTT; CDR3: CSATSNTGELFF
V: TRBV5-1; J: TRBJ2-5; D: .; size: few; DNA: TGCGCCAGCAGTCCCCGACACGGGAGAATGTACCAAGAGACCCAGTACTTC; CDR3: CASSPRHGRMYQETQYF
V: TRBV5-5; J: TRBJ2-1; D: .; size: .; DNA: TGTGCCGGCAGCTTGGTGTACAATGAGCAGTTCTTC; CDR3: CAGSLVYNEQFF
V: TRBV12-3/TRBV12-4; J: TRBJ2-5; D: TRBD2; size: few; DNA: TGTGCCAGCAGTTGGACTAGCGGGATGGTCCAAGAGATCCAGTACTTC; CDR3: CASSWTSGMVQEIQYF
V: TRBV20-1; J: TRBJ1-2; D: TRBD1; size: .; DNA: TGCAGTGCTAGATCTGGGACAGGGGGCGCCTATGGCTACACCTTC; CDR3: CSARSGTGGAYGYTF
V: TRBV6-6; J: TRBJ2-1; D: .; size: .; DNA: TGTGCCAGCAGTTCGGAGGGCCGTCTCGATGAGCAGTTCTTC; CDR3: CASSSEGRLDEQFF
V: TRBV7-2; J: TRBJ2-4; D: .; size: many; DNA: TGTGCCAGCAGCTTAGATCGGGCGGGATCTGGGGAGCAGTACTTC; CDR3: CASSLDRAGSGEQYF
V: TRBV6-2/TRBV6-3; J: TRBJ2-3; D: .; size: once; DNA: TGTGCCAGCAGTTACCAAAATATGAATGAGCAGTATTTT; CDR3: CASSYQNMNEQYF
V: TRBV9; J: TRBJ2-5; D: .; size: .; DNA: TGTGCCAGCAACCTAGGACAGTCTCAAGAGACCCAGTACTTC; CDR3: CASNLGQSQETQYF
V: TRBV10-3; J: TRBJ2-4; D: .; size: .; DNA: TGTGCCATCATGGGGGACGGGACAAACATTCAGTACTTC; CDR3: CAIMGDGTNIQYF
V: TRBV10-3; J: TRBJ2-1; D: .; size: many; DNA: TGTGCCATCAGTGCCCCGGACTGGAGCTCCTACAATGAGCAGTTCTTC; CDR3: CAISAPDWSSYNEQFF
V: TRBV18; J: TRBJ2-7; D: .; size: many; DNA: TGTGCCAGCTCACCTCAACGCGCAGGGAGCAACGAGCAGTACTTC; CDR3: CASSPQRAGSNEQYF
V: TRBV5-1; J: TRBJ2-3; D: TRBD2; size: few; DNA: TGCGCCAGCAGCGGGGGACTAGCGGGAGCAACAGATACGCAGTATTTT; CDR3: CASSGGLAGATDTQYF
V: TRBV6-4; J: TRBJ2-7; D: .; size: .; DNA: TGTGCCAGCAGTCCTCCGCTGCGGGTCGGGGTGTCCTACAAGCAGTACTTC; CDR3: CASSPPLRVGVSYKQYF
V: TRBV5-1; J: TRBJ2-1; D: TRBD2; size: few; DNA: TGCGCCGGCAGTTCCAGGGAGGGACCCAATGAGCAGTTCTTC; CDR3: CAGSSREGPNEQFF
V: TRBV15; J: TRBJ2-7; D: .; size: many; DNA: TGTGCCACCAGCACTCGGGCAGGATTCAATAGGGAGCAGTACTTC; CDR3: CATSTRAGFNREQYF
V: TRBV30; J: TRBJ1-4; D: .; size: .; DNA: TGTGCCTGGGGGGAAAATAGGTCTGAAAAACTGTTTTTT; CDR3: CAWGENRSEKLFF
V: TRBV14; J: TRBJ1-1; D: .; size: .; DNA: TGTGCCAGCAGCCCCAGAGTAGTACAGAGCTGTTCTGAAGCTTTCTTT; CDR3: CASSPRVVQSCSEAFF
V: TRBV28; J: TRBJ2-7; D: .; size: many; DNA: TGTGCCAGCAGTTCTATGGCCGAGCAGTACTTC; CDR3: CASSSMAEQYF
V: TRBV7-2; J: TRBJ2-7; D: .; size: many; DNA: TGTGCCAGCAGCGCGTCACCGTCCTACGAGCAGTACTTC; CDR3: CASSASPSYEQYF
V: TRBV5-5; J: TRBJ1-6; D: .; size: few; DNA: TGTGCCAGCAGCTTGGTTCCTCCGGGGGCTAATTCACCCCTCCACTTT; CDR3: CASSLVPPGANSPLHF
V: TRBV20-1; J: TRBJ1-6; D: .; size: few; DNA: TGCAGTGCTAGCTCGTCCGGCGATTCACCCCTCCACTTT; CDR3: CSASSSGDSPLHF
V: TRBV20-1; J: TRBJ1-3; D: .; size: .; DNA: TGCAGTGCCAGCCCCATTCGGTACTCTGGAAACACCATATATTTT; CDR3: CSASPIRYSGNTIYF
V: TRBV24-1; J: TRBJ2-1; D: .; size: few; DNA: TGTGCCAGCCAATCCCGCGGCTACAATGAGCAGTTCTTC; CDR3: CASQSRGYNEQFF
V: TRBV27; J: TRBJ2-5; D: TRBD2; size: .; DNA: TGTGCCAGCAGTTTAAAGTGGCGGGAGCATGAGACCCAGTACTTC; CDR3: CASSLKWREHETQYF
V: TRBV7-9; J: TRBJ2-3; D: .; size: .; DNA: TGTGCCAGCAGGATAGACAGCACAGATACGCAGTATTTT; CDR3: CASRIDSTDTQYF
V: TRBV7-9; J: TRBJ1-1; D: .; size: many; DNA: TGTGCCAGCAGCTTCTCAGGCACTGAAGCTTTCTTT; CDR3: CASSFSGTEAFF
V: TRBV15; J: TRBJ2-1; D: TRBD2; size: .; DNA: TGTGCCACCAGCAGAGATACCAGTGGAGGGACTAGCGGGAGGAATGAGCAGTTCTTC; CDR3: CATSRDTSGGTSGRNEQFF
V: TRBV5-1; J: TRBJ2-1; D: .; size: few; DNA: TGCGCCAGCAGCTTAACGGCTAAACGAAACAATGAGCAGTTCTTC; CDR3: CASSLTAKRNNEQFF
V: TRBV6-1; J: TRBJ1-2; D: .; size: .; DNA: TGTGCCAGACCCCGACCTTGGGACTATGGCTACACCTTC; CDR3: CARPRPWDYGYTF
V: TRBV10-3; J: TRBJ1-4; D: .; size: few; DNA: TGTGCCATCAAGGGACAAGGTTCGGAAAAACTGTTTTTT; CDR3: CAIKGQGSEKLFF
V: TRBV6-1; J: TRBJ1-1; D: .; size: .; DNA: TGTGCCAGCAGAGAGCCACAGGTTAACACTGAAGCTTTCTTT; CDR3: CASREPQVNTEAFF
V: TRBV5-1; J: TRBJ2-7; D: .; size: .; DNA: TGCGCCAGCAGCTTGGAGGCGGGGTCGGTCGGCGAGCAGTACTTC; CDR3: CASSLEAGSVGEQYF
V: TRBV4-3; J: TRBJ2-3; D: .; size: many; DNA: TGCGCCAGCAGCCAAGACCTGCTTAAGGATACGCAGTATTTT; CDR3: CASSQDLLKDTQYF
V: TRBV7-2; J: TRBJ2-3; D: .; size: .; DNA: TGTGCCAGCCGGCGAGGGTCTAGCACAGATACGCAGTATTTT; CDR3: CASRRGSSTDTQYF
V: TRBV12-3/TRBV12-4; J: TRBJ2-3; D: .; size: many; DNA: TGTGCCAGCAGCTTTGCCACAGATACGCAGTATTTT; CDR3: CASSFATDTQYF
V: TRBV7-2; J: TRBJ1-5; D: .; size: once; DNA: TGTGCCAGCAGCTCACCTTCCCAGCCCCAGCATTTT; CDR3: CASSSPSQPQHF
V: TRBV18; J: TRBJ2-5; D: .; size: once; DNA: TGTGCCAGCTCACCGTCGGTAGCCGAAGAGACCCAGTACTTC; CDR3: CASSPSVAEETQYF